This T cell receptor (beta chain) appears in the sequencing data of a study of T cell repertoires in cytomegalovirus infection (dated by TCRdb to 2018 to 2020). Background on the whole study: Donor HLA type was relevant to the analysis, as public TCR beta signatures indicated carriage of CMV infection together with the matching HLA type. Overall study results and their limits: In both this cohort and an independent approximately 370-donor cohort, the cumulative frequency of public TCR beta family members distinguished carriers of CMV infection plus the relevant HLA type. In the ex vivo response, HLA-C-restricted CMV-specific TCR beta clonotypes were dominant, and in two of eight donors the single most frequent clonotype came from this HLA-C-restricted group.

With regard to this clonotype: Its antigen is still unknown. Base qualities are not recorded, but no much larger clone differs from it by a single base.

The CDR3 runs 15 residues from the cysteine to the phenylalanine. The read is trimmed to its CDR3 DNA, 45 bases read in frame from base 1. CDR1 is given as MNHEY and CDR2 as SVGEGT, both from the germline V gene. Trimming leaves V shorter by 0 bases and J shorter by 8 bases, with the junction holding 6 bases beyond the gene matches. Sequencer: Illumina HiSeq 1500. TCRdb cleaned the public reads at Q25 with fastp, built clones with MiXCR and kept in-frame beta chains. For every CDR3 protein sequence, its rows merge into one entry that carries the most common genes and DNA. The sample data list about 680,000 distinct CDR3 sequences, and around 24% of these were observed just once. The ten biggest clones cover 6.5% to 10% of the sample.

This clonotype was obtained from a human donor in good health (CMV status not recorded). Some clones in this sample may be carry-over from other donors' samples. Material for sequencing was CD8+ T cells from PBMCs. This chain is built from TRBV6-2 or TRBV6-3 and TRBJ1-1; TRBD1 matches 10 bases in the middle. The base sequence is TGTGCCAGCAGTTACTCGACAGGGGGCAATTTAGAAGCTTTCTTT. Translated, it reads CASSYSTGGNLEAFF.